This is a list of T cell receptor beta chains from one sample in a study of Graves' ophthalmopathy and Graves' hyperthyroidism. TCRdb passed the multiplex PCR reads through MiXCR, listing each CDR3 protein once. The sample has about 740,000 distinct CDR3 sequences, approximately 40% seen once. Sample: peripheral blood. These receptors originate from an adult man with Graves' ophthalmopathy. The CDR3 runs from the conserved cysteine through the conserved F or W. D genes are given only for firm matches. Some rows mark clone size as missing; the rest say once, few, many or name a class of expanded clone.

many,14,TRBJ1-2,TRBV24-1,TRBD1,TGTGCCACCAGTGATGCGACAGGGAAGAGTGGCTACACCTTC,CATSDATGKSGYTF
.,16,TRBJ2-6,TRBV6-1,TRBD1,TGTGCCAGCAGCGGGACAGGGGCCTTTGGGGCCAACGTCCTGACTTTC,CASSGTGAFGANVLTF
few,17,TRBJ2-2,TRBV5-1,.,TGCGCCAGCAGCTCCTCCCCGGGACACACGAACACCGGGGAGCTGTTTTTT,CASSSSPGHTNTGELFF
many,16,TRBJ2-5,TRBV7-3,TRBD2,TGTGCCAGCAGCTTAATGGGCGGGGGATACCAAGAGACCCAGTACTTC,CASSLMGGGYQETQYF
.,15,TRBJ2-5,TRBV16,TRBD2,TGTGCCAGCAGCCACCTAGCGGGGATCCGAGAGACCCAGTACTTC,CASSHLAGIRETQYF
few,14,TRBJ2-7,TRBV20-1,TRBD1,TGCAGTGCTAGAGTCCGGGACAGGGTAAACGAGCAGTACTTC,CSARVRDRVNEQYF
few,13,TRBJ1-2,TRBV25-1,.,TGTGCCAGCGTTAATCAGGGAGACTATGGCTACACCTTC,CASVNQGDYGYTF
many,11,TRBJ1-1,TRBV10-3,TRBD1,TGTGCCATCAGGGACAGGGGTGAAGCTTTCTTT,CAIRDRGEAFF
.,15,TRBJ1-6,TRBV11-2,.,TGTGCCAGCTCACCACAGGAGGGGTTTGGTTCACCCCTCCACTTT,CASSPQEGFGSPLHF
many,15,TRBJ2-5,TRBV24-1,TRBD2,TGTGCCACCAGTGATCCTCAGCGGGGCTTGGAGACCCAGTACTTC,CATSDPQRGLETQYF
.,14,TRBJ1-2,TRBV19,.,TGTGCCACCTTAGACCGAAGACAGTTAAGCGGCTACACCTTC,CATLDRRQLSGYTF
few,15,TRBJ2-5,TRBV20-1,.,TGCAGTGCTAACCTCTGGGGAAGGGACGGGGAGACCCAGTACTTC,CSANLWGRDGETQYF
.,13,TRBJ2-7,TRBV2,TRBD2,TGTGCCAGACGGTCTAGCGGCTCCTACGAGCAGTACTTC,CARRSSGSYEQYF
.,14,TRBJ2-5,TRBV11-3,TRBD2,TGTGCCAGCAGCTTAGCGACAGCGGGAAAGACCCAGTACTTC,CASSLATAGKTQYF
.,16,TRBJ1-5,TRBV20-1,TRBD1,TGCAGTGCCAAGAAGACAGGGGGCAATAGCAATCAGCCCCGGCATTTT,CSAKKTGGNSNQPRHF
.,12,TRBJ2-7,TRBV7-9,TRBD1,TGTGCCAGCAGCAGGGACAGGTACGAGCAGTACTTC,CASSRDRYEQYF
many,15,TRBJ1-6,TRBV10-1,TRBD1,TGCGCCAGCAGCGCCGGGGACAGGGAGAGTTCACCCCTCCACTTT,CASSAGDRESSPLHF
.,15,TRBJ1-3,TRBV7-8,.,TGTGCCAGCAGCTTTCTGGGTCGGTCGGGGAACACCATATATTTT,CASSFLGRSGNTIYF
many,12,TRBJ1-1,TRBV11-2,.,TGTGCCAGCAGCTTTCACAGGGCTGAAGCTTTCTTT,CASSFHRAEAFF
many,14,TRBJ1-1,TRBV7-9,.,TGTGCCAGCAGCTTAACTGCAATGGACACTGAAGCTTTCTTT,CASSLTAMDTEAFF
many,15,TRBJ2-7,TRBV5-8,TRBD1,TGTGCCAGCAGCGGCACGAGTCGGGACAGCTACGAGCAGTACTTC,CASSGTSRDSYEQYF
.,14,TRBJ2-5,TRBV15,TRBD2,TGTGCCACCAGCCCGGGGGGAAGCAATCAGCCCCAGTACTTC,CATSPGGSNQPQYF
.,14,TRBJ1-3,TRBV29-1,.,TGCAGCGTCCAGCCCGGGGGGTATGGCTACACCATATATTTT,CSVQPGGYGYTIYF
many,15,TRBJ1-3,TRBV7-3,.,TGTGCCAGCACCTCCGACAGAGACTCTGGAAACACCATATATTTT,CASTSDRDSGNTIYF
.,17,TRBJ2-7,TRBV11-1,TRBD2,TGTGCCAGCAGCCCCACCGGGACTAGCGGGAGGGCGTACGAGCAGTACTTC,CASSPTGTSGRAYEQYF
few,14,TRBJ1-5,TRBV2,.,TGTGCCAGCAGCCCTGCAGGGGAGAGTCAGCCCCAGCATTTT,CASSPAGESQPQHF
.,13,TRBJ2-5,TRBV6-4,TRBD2,TGTGCCAGCAGATCAGCGGGAGTGGAGACCCAGTACTTC,CASRSAGVETQYF
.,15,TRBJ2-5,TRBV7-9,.,TGTGCCAGCAGTTTGGGCGGGGAAGAGCTAGGGACCCAGTACTTC,CASSLGGEELGTQYF
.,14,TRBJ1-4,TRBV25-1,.,TGTGCCAGCAGTTTAGGCAGGCCTAATGAAAAACTGTTTTTT,CASSLGRPNEKLFF
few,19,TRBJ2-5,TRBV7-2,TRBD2,TGTGCCAGCAGCTTATACGGGACTAGCGGGGGGGACCGCAGGGTGACCCAGTACTTC,CASSLYGTSGGDRRVTQYF
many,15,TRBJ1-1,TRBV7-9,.,TGTGCCAGCAGCTTAGAAGGATCAGGGGTCACTGAAGCTTTCTTT,CASSLEGSGVTEAFF
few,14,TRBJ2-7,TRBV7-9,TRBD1,TGTGCCAGCAGCTTACCAGACAGGGCCAACGAGCAGTACTTC,CASSLPDRANEQYF
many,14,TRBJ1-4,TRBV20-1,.,TGCAGTGCTAGGGACGTTGCAACTAATGAAAAACTGTTTTTT,CSARDVATNEKLFF
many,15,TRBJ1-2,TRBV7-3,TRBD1,TGTGCCAGCAGCTTATGGGGAGGGGGCACCTATGGCTACACCTTC,CASSLWGGGTYGYTF
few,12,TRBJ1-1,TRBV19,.,TGTGCCAGTATGAGACAGCGGACTGAAGCTTTCTTT,CASMRQRTEAFF
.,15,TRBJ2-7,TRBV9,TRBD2,TGTGCCAGCAGCGTAGGAAGCGGGACTCCCTACGAGCAGTACTTC,CASSVGSGTPYEQYF
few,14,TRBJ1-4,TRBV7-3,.,TGTGCCAGCAGCTTGGGAGGGATTAATGAAAAACTGTTTTTT,CASSLGGINEKLFF
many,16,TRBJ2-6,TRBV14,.,TGTGCCAGCAGCCATCACAGGTCCTCGCGACCCAACGTCCTGACTTTC,CASSHHRSSRPNVLTF
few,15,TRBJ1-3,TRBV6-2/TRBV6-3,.,TGTGCCAGCAGCCAAGCGGGGGACCCTGGAAACACCATATATTTT,CASSQAGDPGNTIYF
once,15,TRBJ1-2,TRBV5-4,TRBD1,TGTGCCAGCAGCTTGGGAGGGACAGCCGACTATGGCTACACCTTC,CASSLGGTADYGYTF
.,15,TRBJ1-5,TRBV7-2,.,TGTGCCAGCAGCGTGAGACCCAACCCCAATCAGCCCCAGCATTTT,CASSVRPNPNQPQHF
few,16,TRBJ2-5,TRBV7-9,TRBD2,TGTGCCAGCAGCCAGGCTGGTAGCGGGAGGGGGGAGACCCAGTACTTC,CASSQAGSGRGETQYF
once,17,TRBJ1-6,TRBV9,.,TGTGCCAGCAGCCAAGACATGGATGACAGGTCCGTTTCACCCCTCCACTTT,CASSQDMDDRSVSPLHF
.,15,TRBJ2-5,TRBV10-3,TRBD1,TGTGCCATCCAGGGACAGACGACCCAGGGGGAGACCCAGTACTTC,CAIQGQTTQGETQYF
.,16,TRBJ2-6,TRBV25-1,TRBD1,TGTGCCAGCAGCACAGGGGGCGCGGCCGGGGCCAACGTCCTGACTTTC,CASSTGGAAGANVLTF
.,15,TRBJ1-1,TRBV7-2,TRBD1,TGTGCCAGCAGCTCAGACGGGACAGGGGCCACTGAAGCTTTCTTT,CASSSDGTGATEAFF
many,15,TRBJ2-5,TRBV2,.,TGTGCCAGCAGTGACCCAAGGACAGATAAAGAGACCCAGTACTTC,CASSDPRTDKETQYF
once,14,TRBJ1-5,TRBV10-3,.,TGTGCCATCAGTGGAGGCCAGGTCAATCAGCCCCAGCATTTT,CAISGGQVNQPQHF
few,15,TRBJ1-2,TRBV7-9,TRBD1,TGTGCCAGCAGTGCCCCGGGACAGCTTAACTATGGCTACACCTTC,CASSAPGQLNYGYTF